Shown below are 9 T cell receptor beta chains from a single sample sequenced in a study of T cell repertoires in cytomegalovirus infection. These receptors' targets are unknown. TCRdb analysed the reads with MiXCR anew, one entry per CDR3 protein. The top ten hold 13% of the sample, which has 350,000 to 400,000 distinct CDR3 sequences, about 32% seen once. Here the sequenced sample was cultured PBMCs, taken from culture after CMV antigen stimulation. These receptors were collected from a human donor in good health (CMV status not recorded). Some clones in this sample may be carry-over from other donors' samples.

The chain has TRBV7-2 and TRBJ2-7; 9 nucleotides line up with TRBD2. Germline loops: CDR1 SGHTA, CDR2 FQGNSA. After removal of 5 bases from V and 4 bases from J, the junction contained 18 bases not matched to a gene. The CDR3 runs to 18 residues. CDR3 coding DNA: TGTGCCAGCAGCCCCCGCCCCGGGACTAGCCGATATGCGTACGAGCAGTACTTC. Translating gives CASSPRPGTSRYAYEQYF.

The chain couples TRBV4-1 to TRBJ2-1, with 14 nucleotides matching TRBD2. Unmatched junction bases numbered 6, after V lost 0 bases and J lost 8 bases. Germline V lookup: CDR1 MGHRA, CDR2 YSYEKL. The CDR3 is made up of 17 amino acids. The CDR3 coding sequence is TGCGCCAGCAGCCAAGACCGGGGGACTAGCGGGAGCCATGAGCAGTTCTTC. Translated, it gives CASSQDRGTSGSHEQFF.

The table lists this clonotype with a few counts. V gene TRBV9 combines with J gene TRBJ1-3; weak D call: TRBD1 (5 bases). CDR1 and CDR2 (germline): SGDLS, YYNGEE. Trimming stripped 3 bases from V and 6 bases from J, with 7 bases between. The CDR3 consists of 12 residues. CDR3 amino acids: CASSARENTIYF. CDR3 sequence (DNA): TGTGCCAGCAGCGCCAGGGAAAACACCATATATTTT. Supplemented by reference TRBV9 and TRBJ1-3, the full variable domain reads DSGVTQTPKHLITATGQRVTLRCSPRSGDLSVYWYQQSLDQGLQFLIQYYNGEERAKGNILERFSAQQFPDLHSELNLSSLELGDSALYFCASSARENTIYFGEGSWLTVV.

This sequence joins TRBV7-2 and TRBJ1-5; D may be TRBD1 (6 bases). CDR3 length equals 13 residues. V lost 5 bases and J 5 bases, leaving 10 bases between the germline ends. From germline, CDR1 is SGHTA and CDR2 FQGNSA. The CDR3 loop reads CASSPTGHQPQHF. The CDR3 coding sequence is TGTGCCAGCAGCCCGACAGGTCATCAGCCCCAGCATTTT.

This chain uses TRBV5-4 with TRBJ2-1; D is unresolved. CDR3 length: 16 amino acids. CDR1 and CDR2 (germline): SGHNT, YYREEE (reference sequence). V lost 6 bases and J lost 0, with 16 bases in between. CDR3 residues: CASTTGAYSSYNEQFF. As DNA, the CDR3 is TGTGCCAGCACCACTGGAGCGTACAGCTCCTACAATGAGCAGTTCTTC.

The V and J genes are TRBV12-3 or TRBV12-4 and TRBJ1-1, with 8 bases that match TRBD1. The CDR3 is 15 residues long. Germline trimming cut 4 bases from V and 4 bases from J; bases unmatched to any gene: 8. The CDR3 sequence is CASSSPHRGSTEAFF. CDR3 DNA sequence: TGTGCCAGCAGTTCCCCCCACAGGGGGAGCACTGAAGCTTTCTTT.

The chain employs TRBV2 and TRBJ1-2; D unresolved. The CDR3 is 13 residues long. Germline V lookup: CDR1 SNHLY, CDR2 FYNNEI. V lost 3 bases, J lost 5 bases, and 10 bases lay in between. The CDR3 region is CASSDWAVYGYTF. CDR3 DNA: TGTGCCAGCAGTGATTGGGCGGTTTATGGCTACACCTTC.

This chain joins TRBV28 and TRBJ1-1, with 8 positions matching TRBD1. The V segment lost 3 bases and the J segment 4 bases; nucleotides outside the gene matches: 10. Germline V gives CDR1 MDHEN, CDR2 SYDVKM. CDR3 length: 16 residues. CDR3 bases: TGTGCCAGCAGTTTTCGTCCAGGGGGCCCTGCCACTGAAGCTTTCTTT. Residues: CASSFRPGGPATEAFF. Filled out from reference TRBV28 and TRBJ1-1, the complete variable domain reads DVKVTQSSRYLVKRTGEKVFLECVQDMDHENMFWYRQDPGLGLRLIYFSYDVKMKEKGDIPEGYSVSREKKERFSLILESASTNQTSMYLCASSFRPGGPATEAFFGQGTRLTVV.

This clonotype showed up just a few times. The V gene is TRBV20-1, the J gene TRBJ2-1; D might be TRBD2 (5 bases). The V gene's germline CDR1 is DFQATT and CDR2 SNEGSKA (reference sequence). Deletions cut 1 base from V and 0 bases from J, with 10 bases between. The CDR3 spans 15 residues. CDR3 nucleotides: TGCAGTGCTAGAGTCGTAGGGAGCTCCTACAATGAGCAGTTCTTC. It translates to CSARVVGSSYNEQFF.